Below are 2 T cell receptor beta chains sequenced from a single sample in a study of OX40 agonist ivuxolimab in advanced cancers. Sequencing used immunoSEQ multiplex PCR; TCRdb keeps in-frame clones, though not all of them. This sample has about 45,000 clones, with roughly 93% found just once. Sample: CD4+ or CD8+ T cells sorted from blood, taken in a trial of the OX40 agonist ivuxolimab. The source of these receptors is an adult with an advanced solid tumor such as melanoma, head and neck, liver or kidney cancer.

This sequence joins TRBV5-1 and TRBJ2-7; tentative D call: TRBD1 (5 bases). Germline V CDR1 and CDR2: SGHRS, YFSETQ. With 3 bases removed from V and 3 bases from J, the gap between germline ends came to 19 bases. This CDR3 region has 16 residues. The CDR3 region is CASSSTPTTVSYEQYF. The CDR3 DNA reads TGCGCCAGCAGCTCCACTCCCACGACAGTTAGCTACGAGCAGTACTTC.

The chain is built from TRBV27 and TRBJ2-7, with unresolved D. This CDR3 region has 14 residues. Germline V gives CDR1 MNHEY, CDR2 SMNVEV (reference sequence). Trimming removed 8 bases at V and 0 bases at J, with 14 bases between. This CDR3 reads CASHPGATSYEQYF. The CDR3 DNA reads TGTGCCAGCCACCCCGGAGCAACCTCCTACGAGCAGTACTTC.